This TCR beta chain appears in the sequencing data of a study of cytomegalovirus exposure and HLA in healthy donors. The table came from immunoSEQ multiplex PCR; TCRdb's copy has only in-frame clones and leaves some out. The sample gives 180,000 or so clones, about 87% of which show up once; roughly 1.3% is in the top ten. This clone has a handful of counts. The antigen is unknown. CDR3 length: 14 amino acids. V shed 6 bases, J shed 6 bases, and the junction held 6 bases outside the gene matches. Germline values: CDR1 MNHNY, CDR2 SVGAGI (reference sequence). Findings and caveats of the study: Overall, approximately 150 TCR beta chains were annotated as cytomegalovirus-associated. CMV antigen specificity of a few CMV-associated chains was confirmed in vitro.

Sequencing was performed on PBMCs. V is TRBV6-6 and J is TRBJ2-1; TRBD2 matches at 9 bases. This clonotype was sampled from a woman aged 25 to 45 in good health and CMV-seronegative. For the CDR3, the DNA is TGTGCCAGCAGCACCGAACTAGCGGGCAATGAGCAGTTCTTC. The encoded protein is CASSTELAGNEQFF.